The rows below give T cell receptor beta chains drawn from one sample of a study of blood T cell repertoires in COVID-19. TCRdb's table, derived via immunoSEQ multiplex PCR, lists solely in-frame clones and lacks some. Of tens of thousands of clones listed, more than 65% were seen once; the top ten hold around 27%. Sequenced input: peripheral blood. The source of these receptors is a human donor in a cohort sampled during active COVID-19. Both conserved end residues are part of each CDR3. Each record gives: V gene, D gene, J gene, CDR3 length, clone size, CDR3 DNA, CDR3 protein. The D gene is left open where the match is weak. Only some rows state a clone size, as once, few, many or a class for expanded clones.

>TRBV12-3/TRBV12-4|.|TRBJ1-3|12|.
TGTGCCAGCTCAGGGGAAAGAAACACCATATATTTT
CASSGERNTIYF
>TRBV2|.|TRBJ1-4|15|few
TGTGCCAGCAGTGAAGCGCGGACAGCTAATGAAAAACTGTTTTTT
CASSEARTANEKLFF
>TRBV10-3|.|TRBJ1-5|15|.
TGTGCCATCAGTGATCCAGGGGTTAGCAATCAGCCCCAGCATTTT
CAISDPGVSNQPQHF
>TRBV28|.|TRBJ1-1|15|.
TGTGCCAGCATCCCCCCGGGGCGGGAAATCACTGAAGCTTTCTTT
CASIPPGREITEAFF
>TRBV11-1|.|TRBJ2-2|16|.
TGTGCCAGCAGCTTAGCGGGCAGGTCGAACACCGGGGAGCTGTTTTTT
CASSLAGRSNTGELFF
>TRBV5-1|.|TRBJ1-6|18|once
TGCGCCAGCAGCTTGGAGAGTGTGCGGGGGCGGATTAACTCACCCCTCCACTTT
CASSLESVRGRINSPLHF
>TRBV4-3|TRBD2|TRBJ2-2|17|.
TGCGCCAGCAGCCAAGCGTCGGGCGGGGGGGCGCCCGGGGAGCTGTTTTTT
CASSQASGGGAPGELFF
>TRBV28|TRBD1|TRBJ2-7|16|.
TGTGCCAGCAGTTCGCAGGGGGTAGGACAGGGACACGAGCAGTACTTC
CASSSQGVGQGHEQYF
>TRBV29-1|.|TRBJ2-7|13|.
TGCAGCGTTGAGGCAGGGGACTCCTACGAGCAGTACTTC
CSVEAGDSYEQYF
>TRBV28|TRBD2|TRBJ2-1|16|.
TGTGCCAGCAGTTTAGGGGGGGGGTACTCCTACAATGAGCAGTTCTTC
CASSLGGGYSYNEQFF
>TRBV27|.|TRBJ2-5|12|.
TGTGCCAGCAGTCCCCAGGGGGAGACCCAGTACTTC
CASSPQGETQYF
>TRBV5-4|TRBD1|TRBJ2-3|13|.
TGTGCCAGCAGCTTGGACAGGGGAGATACGCAGTATTTT
CASSLDRGDTQYF
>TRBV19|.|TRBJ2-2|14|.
TGTGCCAGTAGTCCGGGGGCGAACACCGGGGAGCTGTTTTTT
CASSPGANTGELFF
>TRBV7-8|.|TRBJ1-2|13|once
TGTGCCAGCAGCTCGACAGCTAACTATGGCTACACCTTC
CASSSTANYGYTF
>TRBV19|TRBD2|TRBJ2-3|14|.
TGTGCCAGTAGTCCCCGGGGGGGCACAGATACGCAGTATTTT
CASSPRGGTDTQYF
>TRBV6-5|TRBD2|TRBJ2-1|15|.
TGTGCCACCAAAATAAGTCTAGCGGGGGGGCTTGAGCAGTTCTTC
CATKISLAGGLEQFF
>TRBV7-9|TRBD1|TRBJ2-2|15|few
TGTGCCAGCAGCTCCGGGACAGGGAACACCGGGGAGCTGTTTTTT
CASSSGTGNTGELFF
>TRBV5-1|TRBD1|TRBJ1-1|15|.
TGCGCCAGCAGCTTGGAACAGGGGAGAAGAACTGAAGCTTTCTTT
CASSLEQGRRTEAFF
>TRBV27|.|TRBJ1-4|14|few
TGTGCCAGCAGACGCGGCAGGGCTAATGAAAAACTGTTTTTT
CASRRGRANEKLFF
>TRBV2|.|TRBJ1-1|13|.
TGTGCCAGCAGTGGAGAAGTGAACACTGAAGCTTTCTTT
CASSGEVNTEAFF
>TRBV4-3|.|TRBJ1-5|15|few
TGCGCCAGCAGCCAAGATAACCAACCGCAGCGGCCCCAGCATTTT
CASSQDNQPQRPQHF
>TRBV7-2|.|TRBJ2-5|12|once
TGTGCCAGCAGCATGAGGGGGGGGACCCAGTACTTC
CASSMRGGTQYF
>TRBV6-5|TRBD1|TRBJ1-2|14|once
TGTGCCAGCAGACCCCAAACAGGGGGTGGTGGCTACACCTTC
CASRPQTGGGGYTF
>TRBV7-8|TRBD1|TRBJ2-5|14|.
TGTGCCAGCAGCTTAGGCTACAGGGGCGAGACCCAGTACTTC
CASSLGYRGETQYF
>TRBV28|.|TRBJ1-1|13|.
TGTGCCAGCAGTTTAGAGGCGAACACTGAAGCTTTCTTT
CASSLEANTEAFF
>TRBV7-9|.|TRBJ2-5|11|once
TGTGCCAGCAGCTCTGAAGAGACCCAGTACTTC
CASSSEETQYF
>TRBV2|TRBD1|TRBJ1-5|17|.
TGTGCCAGCAGGCCCGACAGGGTCGTTGGTGACAATCAGCCCCAGCATTTT
CASRPDRVVGDNQPQHF
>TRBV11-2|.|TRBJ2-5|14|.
TGTGCCAGCAGCCCCGAGGGCAGGCAAGAGACCCAGTACTTC
CASSPEGRQETQYF
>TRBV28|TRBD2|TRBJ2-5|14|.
TGTGCCAGCAGAGCGTGGGGGGGTGATGAGACCCAGTACTTC
CASRAWGGDETQYF
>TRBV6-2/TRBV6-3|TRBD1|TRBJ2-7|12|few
TGTGCCAGCAGCTTGGACAGGGTCGAGCAGTACTTC
CASSLDRVEQYF
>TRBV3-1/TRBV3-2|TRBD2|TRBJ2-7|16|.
TGTGCCAGCAGCCAAATCTTAAATGTAGCGGGGGACGAGCAGTACTTC
CASSQILNVAGDEQYF